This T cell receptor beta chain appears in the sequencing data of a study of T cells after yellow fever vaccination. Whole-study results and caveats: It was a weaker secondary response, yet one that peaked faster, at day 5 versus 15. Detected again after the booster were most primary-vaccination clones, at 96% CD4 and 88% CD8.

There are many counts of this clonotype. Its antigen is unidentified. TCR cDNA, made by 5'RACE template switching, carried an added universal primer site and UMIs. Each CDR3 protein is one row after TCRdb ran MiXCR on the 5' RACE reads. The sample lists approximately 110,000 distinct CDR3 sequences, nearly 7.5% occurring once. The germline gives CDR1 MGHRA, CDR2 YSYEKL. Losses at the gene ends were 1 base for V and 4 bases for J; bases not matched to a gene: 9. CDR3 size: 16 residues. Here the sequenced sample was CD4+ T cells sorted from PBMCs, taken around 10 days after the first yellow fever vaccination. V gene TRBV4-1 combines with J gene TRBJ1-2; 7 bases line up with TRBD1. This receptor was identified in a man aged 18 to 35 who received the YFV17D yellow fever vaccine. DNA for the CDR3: TGCGCCAGCAGCCAAGTTACAGGGGAGAGAGGCTATGGCTACACCTTC. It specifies CASSQVTGERGYGYTF.